This passage covers 32 T cell receptor beta chains from one sample sequenced in a study of response to subunit inactivated influenza vaccine. TCRdb fed the RT-PCR reads into MiXCR, producing one record per CDR3 protein. Of 540,000 or so distinct CDR3 sequences listed, around 13% are singletons. The sample here was PBMCs from blood, taken roughly 45 days after vaccination. The receptors stem from a man aged 50 to 59 who received an inactivated influenza vaccine.

This clonotype was detected ten times or more. The rearrangement joins TRBV7-2 to TRBJ2-1; D gene ambiguous. The CDR3 has 11 amino acids. Trimming removed 5 bases from V and 4 bases from J, with 3 bases in between. The germline gives CDR1 SGHTA, CDR2 FQGNSA. The CDR3 DNA reads TGTGCCAGCAGCAATTACAATGAGCAGTTCTTC. This encodes CASSNYNEQFF.

This clonotype has ten or more counts. This chain links TRBV25-1 with TRBJ2-7; the match to TRBD1 covers 8 bases. The CDR3 totals 13 residues. V lost 8 bases and J lost 0; bases outside the gene matches: 3. Looked up from germline, CDR1 is MGHDK and CDR2 is SYGVNS. The CDR3 here is CASRGQASYEQYF. The DNA of the CDR3 is TGTGCCAGCCGGGGACAGGCCTCCTACGAGCAGTACTTC.

This clonotype appeared a few times. This chain links TRBV3-1 with TRBJ2-1, with a weak D call TRBD1 (5 bases). Germline assignment: CDR1 LGHDT and CDR2 YNNKEL (reference sequence). The V end was cut by 0 bases, the J end by 4 bases, with 10 bases between. The CDR3 consists of 15 residues. The CDR3 nucleotides read TGTGCCAGCAGCCAAGAGGGGCCCAGTTACAATGAGCAGTTCTTC. Its protein is CASSQEGPSYNEQFF.

There are a few counts of this clonotype. This sequence joins TRBV10-2 and TRBJ2-5, with TRBD1 identical over 7 bases. V gave up 2 bases and J gave up 5 bases; unmatched junction bases: 2. This CDR3 has 13 residues. Germline loops: CDR1 WSHSY, CDR2 SAAADI. The chain's CDR3 is CASSEPTGETQYF. The CDR3 nucleotides read TGCGCCAGCAGTGAGCCGACAGGGGAGACCCAGTACTTC.

This clonotype was counted only a few times. The chain carries TRBV27 and TRBJ2-7, with TRBD1 as a possible D gene (6 bases). Germline-derived CDR1 and CDR2 are MNHEY and SMNVEV (reference sequence). V shed 6 bases and J shed 6 bases, with 18 bases lying between them. The CDR3 extends over 14 amino acids. The CDR3 spells CASSTGFPPSEQYF. The CDR3 DNA follows: TGTGCCAGCAGCACAGGGTTCCCTCCCAGCGAGCAGTACTTC.

The chain employs TRBV9 and TRBJ1-6; no clear D. Germline V gene data show CDR1 as SGDLS and CDR2 as YYNGEE. The ends were cut back, 0 bases at V and 4 bases at J, with 8 bases in the middle. This CDR3 comprises 15 residues. The CDR3 sequence: CASSVDGQYNSPLHF. The CDR3 DNA is TGTGCCAGCAGCGTAGACGGGCAGTATAATTCACCCCTCCACTTT.

This clonotype was detected only a few times. The chain couples TRBV4-3 to TRBJ2-1; D gene ambiguous. Germline CDR1 LGHNA, CDR2 YSLEER. The V and J ends lost 0 bases and 5 bases respectively, with 5 bases between them. This CDR3 contains 13 residues. The CDR3 sequence is CASSQDLDNEQFF. The CDR3 DNA sequence: TGCGCCAGCAGCCAAGATTTGGACAATGAGCAGTTCTTC.

The chain uses TRBV15 and TRBJ2-1; the D is unclear. Trimming pared 4 bases from V and 9 bases from J, leaving 19 bases between. Germline loops: CDR1 LNHNV, CDR2 YYDKDF (reference sequence). This CDR3 spans 15 amino acids. Here the CDR3 DNA reads TGTGCCACCAGCACCTTTGGCGGACCTCCTGGTGAGCAGTTCTTC. This translates into CATSTFGGPPGEQFF.

This clonotype showed up many times. The V gene is TRBV5-1, the J gene TRBJ2-2, with 8 bases fitting TRBD1. Per the germline V gene, CDR1 is SGHRS and CDR2 is YFSETQ. V lost 0 bases and J lost 2; bases outside the gene matches: 3. This CDR3 has 16 residues. Written as DNA, the CDR3 is TGCGCCAGCAGCTTGGGGACAGGGACCAACACCGGGGAGCTGTTTTTT. It yields the protein CASSLGTGTNTGELFF.

This clonotype came up a few times. V gene TRBV7-3 combines with J gene TRBJ2-5; TRBD2 might be the D (5 bases). This CDR3 contains 13 residues. V gave up 3 bases and J gave up 2 bases, with 7 bases separating them. CDR1 and CDR2 from the germline V gene are SGHTA and FQGTGA. In DNA, the CDR3 is TGTGCCAGCAGCTTCGGGGAGCAAGAGACCCAGTACTTC. This sequence encodes CASSFGEQETQYF.

The chain links TRBV12-3 or TRBV12-4 to TRBJ2-5, with 9 bases identical to TRBD1. V was pared by 5 bases and J by 5 bases, with 9 bases of the junction left unmatched. This CDR3 has 15 amino acids. CDR3 sequence reads: CASSTAGTGWETQYF. CDR3 bases: TGTGCCAGCAGTACCGCTGGGACAGGGTGGGAGACCCAGTACTTC.

The chain employs TRBV7-2 and TRBJ2-5; D possibly corresponds to TRBD2 (5 bases). The V gene lost 5 bases and the J gene lost 1 base, with 8 bases spanning the gap. The CDR3 covers 13 residues. CDR1 is SGHTA, CDR2 FQGNSA, per germline. The CDR3 region is CASSHRGQETQYF. The CDR3 nucleotides read TGTGCCAGCAGCCACCGGGGCCAAGAGACCCAGTACTTC.

In its sample, this clonotype was seen a few times. This sequence joins TRBV5-1 and TRBJ2-7; the D gene is possibly TRBD2 (5 bases). The CDR3 has 14 amino acids. Germline values: CDR1 SGHRS, CDR2 YFSETQ. V lost 2 bases to trimming and J lost 2 bases, with 11 bases between them. As DNA, the CDR3 is TGCGCCAGCAGCTTCTCAGAGCGGACCTACGAGCAGTACTTC. Protein sequence: CASSFSERTYEQYF.

This clonotype was observed a few times. The rearrangement uses TRBV20-1 and TRBJ2-3, with unresolved D. Germline values: CDR1 DFQATT, CDR2 SNEGSKA (reference sequence). Trimming removed 5 bases at V and 2 bases at J, with 2 bases between. This CDR3 comprises 10 residues. In DNA, the CDR3 is TGCAGTGCTCACACAGATACGCAGTATTTT. It codes for CSAHTDTQYF.

This clonotype has a handful of counts. This chain connects TRBV6-5 to TRBJ1-1, with 7 bases identical to TRBD1. Trimming at V came to 0 bases and at J to 1 base, leaving 8 bases not matched to a gene. The CDR3 runs to 17 residues. Germline values: CDR1 MNHEY, CDR2 SVGAGI. CDR3 sequence reads: CASSYSSATGRNTEAFF. CDR3 nucleotides: TGTGCCAGCAGTTACTCCTCCGCGACAGGGAGGAACACTGAAGCTTTCTTT.

V usage is TRBV12-3 or TRBV12-4 and J usage is TRBJ1-5; D uncertain. Trimming took 7 bases from V and 0 from J, leaving 7 bases between them. The CDR3 has 13 residues. This chain's CDR3 is CASTVASNQPQHF. Here the CDR3 DNA reads TGTGCCAGCACGGTAGCTAGCAATCAGCCCCAGCATTTT.

The V call is TRBV19, the J call TRBJ2-7; 8 bases are a match to TRBD1. The CDR3 is made up of 15 amino acids. Trimming cost V 0 bases and J 3 bases; bases outside gene matches: 4. The germline CDR1 and CDR2 sequences are LNHDA and SQIVND (reference sequence). CDR3 nucleotide sequence: TGTGCCAGTAGTATAGATCACAGGGGGGACTACGAGCAGTACTTC. Encoded protein: CASSIDHRGDYEQYF.

This clonotype was detected many times. The rearrangement joins TRBV20-1 to TRBJ2-7; D might be TRBD2 (8 bases). Per germline, CDR1 DFQATT and CDR2 SNEGSKA (reference sequence). V lost 5 bases and J lost 4, with 18 bases in between. The CDR3 has 14 residues. The CDR3 DNA is TGCAGTGCTCCGACAGGGACTAGATATTACGAGCAGTACTTC. It translates to CSAPTGTRYYEQYF.

This clonotype was seen ten or more times. The rearrangement links TRBV12-3 or TRBV12-4 to TRBJ2-7; the match to TRBD1 covers 11 bases. Trimming removed 1 base from V and 2 bases from J; junction bases left unmatched: 1. The CDR3 contains 15 residues. In DNA form, the CDR3 reads TGTGCCAGCAGTTTAGGGGGACAGGGGGCCTACGAGCAGTACTTC. The encoded protein is CASSLGGQGAYEQYF.

This clonotype was counted a few times. CDR3 bases: TGTGCCAGCAGCTTAGGTTGGGGGGGGGGCACAGATACGCAGTATTTT. This gives the protein CASSLGWGGGTDTQYF. The genes are TRBV7-8 and TRBJ2-3; 7 positions agree with TRBD2. In germline, CDR1 is SGHVS, CDR2 FQNEAQ. This CDR3 spans 16 amino acids. V shed 1 base and J 1 base; nucleotides not matched to a gene: 5.

This clonotype was counted at least ten times. The chain joins TRBV29-1 to TRBJ1-5; TRBD1 aligns across 8 bases. Trimming cost V 6 bases and J 4 bases; bases outside gene matches: 5. The CDR3 extends over 13 amino acids. From germline, CDR1 is SQVTM and CDR2 ANQGSEA. The CDR3, as DNA: TGCAGCGTCAGGACAGGGCTAAATCAGCCCCAGCATTTT. Protein product: CSVRTGLNQPQHF.

In its sample, this clonotype was seen once. A much larger clone differs by one base, so this may be a read error. The chain is built from TRBV5-6 and TRBJ1-4; D is unresolved. The CDR3 has 14 residues. Germline values: CDR1 SGHDT, CDR2 YYEEEE. Between the trimmed V and J ends, which lost 3 bases and 3 bases, there was a span of 9 bases. The CDR3 DNA sequence: TGTGCCAGCAGCTATCAGGCGTCTAATGAAAAACTGTTTTTT. This codes for CASSYQASNEKLFF.

Only a few counts were recorded for this clonotype. This chain uses TRBV20-1 with TRBJ2-3; TRBD2 matches at 8 bases. The CDR3 is made up of 14 amino acids. Germline loops: CDR1 DFQATT, CDR2 SNEGSKA (reference sequence). The V segment lost 4 bases and the J segment 0 bases; nucleotides outside the gene matches: 3. This chain's CDR3 is CSAIAGFSTDTQYF. CDR3 DNA: TGCAGTGCTATAGCGGGGTTTAGCACAGATACGCAGTATTTT.

This chain uses TRBV30 with TRBJ2-2, with 9 bases identical to TRBD1. The trim removed 3 bases at V and 5 bases at J, leaving 4 bases unmatched. The CDR3 covers 14 residues. Germline CDR1 is GTSNPN and CDR2 is SVGIG (reference sequence). The CDR3 nucleotides read TGTGCCTGGAGAAGACAGGGGGGAACCGGGGAGCTGTTTTTT. Its protein is CAWRRQGGTGELFF.

The chain joins TRBV7-2 to TRBJ2-7, with unresolved D. CDR3 length equals 13 residues. Trimming removed 6 bases at V and 3 bases at J, with 12 bases between. The germline gives CDR1 SGHTA, CDR2 FQGNSA. CDR3 nucleotides: TGTGCCAGCAGTTCCCAGAACGGCTACGAGCAGTACTTC. This translates into CASSSQNGYEQYF. Drawing the rest from reference TRBV7-2 and TRBJ2-7, the complete variable domain is GAGVSQSPSNKVTEKGKDVELRCDPISGHTALYWYRQSLGQGLEFLIYFQGNSAPDKSGLPSDRFSAERTGGSVSTLTIQRTQQEDSAVYLCASSSQNGYEQYFGPGTRLTVT.

This clonotype was detected a few times. This chain connects TRBV5-1 to TRBJ2-7; 9 nucleotides line up with TRBD2. Germline loops: CDR1 SGHRS, CDR2 YFSETQ. This CDR3 has 14 residues. The ends lost 1 base at V and 9 bases at J; junction bases unmatched: 8. The CDR3 sequence is CASSLTGTSSVQYF. The CDR3 region has the DNA TGCGCCAGCAGCTTGACAGGGACTAGCTCGGTGCAGTACTTC.

This rearrangement joins TRBV5-1 to TRBJ2-7, with D perhaps matching TRBD1 (6 bases). Per the germline V gene, CDR1 is SGHRS and CDR2 is YFSETQ. Trimming took 4 bases from V and 2 from J, leaving 19 bases between them. The CDR3 contains 16 residues. CDR3 sequence reads: CASSVTPGVTTYEQYF. As DNA, the CDR3 is TGCGCCAGCAGCGTTACACCAGGGGTAACGACCTACGAGCAGTACTTC.

The table lists this clonotype with a few counts. The rearrangement joins TRBV5-1 to TRBJ2-7; 9 nucleotides agree with TRBD1. The CDR3 runs 16 residues. The V gene end was trimmed by 0 bases and the J gene end by 3 bases; junction bases not matched to a gene: 7. The germline CDR1 and CDR2 sequences are SGHRS and YFSETQ. CDR3 nucleotides: TGCGCCAGCAGCTTGGGTCCCGGGACAGGGATCTACGAGCAGTACTTC. As protein: CASSLGPGTGIYEQYF. The full variable domain, in which reference TRBV5-1 and TRBJ2-7 provide the parts outside the CDR3, is KAGVTQTPRYLIKTRGQQVTLSCSPISGHRSVSWYQQTPGQGLQFLFEYFSETQRNKGNFPGRFSGRQFSNSRSEMNVSTLELGDSALYLCASSLGPGTGIYEQYFGPGTRLTVT.

The chain has TRBV5-1 and TRBJ1-2; D unclear. The CDR3 contains 13 residues. The V and J ends lost 1 base and 6 bases respectively, with 10 bases between them. CDR1 and CDR2 from the germline V gene are SGHRS and YFSETQ. The CDR3 reads CASSLIWADGYTF. CDR3 DNA sequence: TGCGCCAGCAGCTTGATATGGGCCGATGGCTACACCTTC.

This clonotype was seen only once. This chain joins TRBV4-3 and TRBJ2-3; perhaps TRBD2 as D (5 bases). The CDR3 covers 15 residues. Per the germline V gene, CDR1 is LGHNA and CDR2 is YSLEER. V shed 5 bases and J shed 4 bases, with 16 bases lying between them. The chain's CDR3 is CASSTNRGRADTQYF. CDR3 DNA: TGCGCCAGCAGCACAAATCGGGGTCGGGCAGATACGCAGTATTTT.

The sample holds one count of this clonotype. The chain's CDR3 is CASSLVYSTSTDTQYF. CDR3 DNA: TGTGCCAGCAGTTTAGTGTACAGTACTAGCACAGATACGCAGTATTTT. The gene calls are TRBV12-3 or TRBV12-4 and TRBJ2-3; D gene ambiguous. Trimming took off 1 base at V and 0 bases at J, with 11 bases between the two ends. The CDR3 loop spans 16 amino acids.

This clonotype was seen at least ten times. The J gene is TRBJ1-3, the V gene TRBV27; no clear D gene. This CDR3 is built from 14 residues. Germline values: CDR1 MNHEY, CDR2 SMNVEV (reference sequence). V lost 6 bases and J 4 bases, leaving 13 bases between the germline ends. CDR3 residues: CASRTLSGGNTIYF. The DNA for the CDR3 is TGTGCCAGCAGAACCCTGAGTGGGGGAAACACCATATATTTT.